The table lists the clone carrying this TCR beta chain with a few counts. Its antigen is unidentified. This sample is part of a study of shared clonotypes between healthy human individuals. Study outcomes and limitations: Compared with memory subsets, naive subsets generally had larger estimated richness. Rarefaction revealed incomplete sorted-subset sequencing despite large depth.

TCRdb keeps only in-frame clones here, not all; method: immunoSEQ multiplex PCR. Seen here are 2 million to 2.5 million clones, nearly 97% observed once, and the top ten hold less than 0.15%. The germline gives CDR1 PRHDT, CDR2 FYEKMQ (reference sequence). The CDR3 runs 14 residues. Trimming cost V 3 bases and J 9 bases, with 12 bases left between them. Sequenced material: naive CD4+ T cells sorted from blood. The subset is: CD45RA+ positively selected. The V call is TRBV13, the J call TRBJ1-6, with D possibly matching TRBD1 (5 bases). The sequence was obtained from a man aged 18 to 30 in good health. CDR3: CASSLGQLASPLHF. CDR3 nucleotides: TGTGCCAGCAGCTTGGGGCAGCTCGCTTCACCCCTCCACTTT. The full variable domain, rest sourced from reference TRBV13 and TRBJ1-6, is AAGVIQSPRHLIKEKRETATLKCYPIPRHDTVYWYQQGPGQDPQFLISFYEKMQSDKGSIPDRFSAQQFSDYHSELNMSSLELGDSALYFCASSLGQLASPLHFGNGTRLTVT.